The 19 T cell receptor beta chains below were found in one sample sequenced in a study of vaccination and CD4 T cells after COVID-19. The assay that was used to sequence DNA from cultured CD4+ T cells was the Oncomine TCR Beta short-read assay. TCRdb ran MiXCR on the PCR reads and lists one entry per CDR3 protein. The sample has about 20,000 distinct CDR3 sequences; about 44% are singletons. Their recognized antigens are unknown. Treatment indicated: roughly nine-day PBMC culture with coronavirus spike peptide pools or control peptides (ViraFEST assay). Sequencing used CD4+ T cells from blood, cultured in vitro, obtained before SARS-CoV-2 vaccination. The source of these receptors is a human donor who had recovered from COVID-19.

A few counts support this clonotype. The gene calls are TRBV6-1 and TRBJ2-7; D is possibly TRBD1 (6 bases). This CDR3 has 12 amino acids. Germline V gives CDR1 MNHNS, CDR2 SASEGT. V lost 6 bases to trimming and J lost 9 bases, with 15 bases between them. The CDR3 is CASSQGLAVQYF. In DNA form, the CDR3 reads TGTGCCAGCAGCCAGGGGCTAGCTGTGCAGTACTTC.

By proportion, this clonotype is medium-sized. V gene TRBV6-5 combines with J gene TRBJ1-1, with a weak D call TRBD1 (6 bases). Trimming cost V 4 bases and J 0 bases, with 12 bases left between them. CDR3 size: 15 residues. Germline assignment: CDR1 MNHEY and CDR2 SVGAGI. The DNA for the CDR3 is TGTGCCAGCAGTTCCTGGGACAACCTGAACACTGAAGCTTTCTTT. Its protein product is CASSSWDNLNTEAFF.

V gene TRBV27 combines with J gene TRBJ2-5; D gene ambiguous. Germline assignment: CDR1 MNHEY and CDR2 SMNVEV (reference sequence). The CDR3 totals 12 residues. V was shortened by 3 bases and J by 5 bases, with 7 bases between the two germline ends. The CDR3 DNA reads TGTGCCAGCAGTTTTAATGGGGAGACCCAGTACTTC. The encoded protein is CASSFNGETQYF.

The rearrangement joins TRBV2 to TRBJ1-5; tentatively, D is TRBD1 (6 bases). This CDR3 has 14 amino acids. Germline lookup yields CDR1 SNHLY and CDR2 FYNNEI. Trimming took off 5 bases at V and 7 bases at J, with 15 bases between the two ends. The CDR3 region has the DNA TGTGCCAGCAGTTTTACAGGGTTCCGACAGCCCCAGCATTTT. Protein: CASSFTGFRQPQHF.

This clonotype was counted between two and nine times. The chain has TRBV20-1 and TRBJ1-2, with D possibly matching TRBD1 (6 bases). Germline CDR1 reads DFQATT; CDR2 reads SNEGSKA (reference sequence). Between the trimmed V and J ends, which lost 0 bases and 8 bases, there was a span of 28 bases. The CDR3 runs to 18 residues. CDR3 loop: CSARDLPGGGRKVGGYTF. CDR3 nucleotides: TGCAGTGCTAGAGATCTCCCAGGTGGGGGGCGCAAAGTAGGAGGCTACACCTTC.

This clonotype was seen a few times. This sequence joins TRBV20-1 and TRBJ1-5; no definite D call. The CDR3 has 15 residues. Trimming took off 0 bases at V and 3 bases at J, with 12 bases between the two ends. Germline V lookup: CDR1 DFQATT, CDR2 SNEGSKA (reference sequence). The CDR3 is CSAREPLGPNQPQHF. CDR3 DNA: TGCAGTGCTAGAGAGCCCTTAGGACCCAATCAGCCCCAGCATTTT.

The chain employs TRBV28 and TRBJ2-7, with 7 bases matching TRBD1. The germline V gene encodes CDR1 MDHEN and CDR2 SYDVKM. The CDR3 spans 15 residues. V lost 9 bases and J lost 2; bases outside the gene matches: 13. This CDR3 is CASQSPGTGAYEQYF. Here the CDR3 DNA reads TGTGCCAGTCAGTCCCCAGGCACAGGGGCCTACGAGCAGTACTTC.

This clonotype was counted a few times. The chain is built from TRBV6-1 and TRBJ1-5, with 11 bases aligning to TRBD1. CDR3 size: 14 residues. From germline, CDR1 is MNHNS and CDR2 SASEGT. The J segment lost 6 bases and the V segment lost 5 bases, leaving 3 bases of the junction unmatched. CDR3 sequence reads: CASSRGTGGQPQHF. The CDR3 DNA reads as TGTGCCAGCAGTCGAGGGACAGGGGGTCAGCCCCAGCATTTT.

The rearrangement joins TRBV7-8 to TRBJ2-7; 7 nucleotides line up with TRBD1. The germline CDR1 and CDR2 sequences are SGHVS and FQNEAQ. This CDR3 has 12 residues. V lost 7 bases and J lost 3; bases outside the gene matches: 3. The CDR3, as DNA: TGTGCCAGCATGGGACAGAACTACGAGCAGTACTTC. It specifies CASMGQNYEQYF. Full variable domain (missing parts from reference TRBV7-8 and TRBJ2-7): GAGVSQSPRYKVAKRGQDVALRCDPISGHVSLFWYQQALGQGPEFLTYFQNEAQLDKSGLPSDRFFAERPEGSVSTLKIQRTQQEDSAVYLCASMGQNYEQYFGPGTRLTVT.

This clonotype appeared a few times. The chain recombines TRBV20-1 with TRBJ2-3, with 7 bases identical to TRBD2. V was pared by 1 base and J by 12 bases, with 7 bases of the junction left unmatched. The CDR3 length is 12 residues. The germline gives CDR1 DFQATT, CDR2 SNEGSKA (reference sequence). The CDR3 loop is CSARVPASGQYF. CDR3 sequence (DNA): TGCAGTGCTAGAGTACCTGCTAGCGGACAGTATTTT.

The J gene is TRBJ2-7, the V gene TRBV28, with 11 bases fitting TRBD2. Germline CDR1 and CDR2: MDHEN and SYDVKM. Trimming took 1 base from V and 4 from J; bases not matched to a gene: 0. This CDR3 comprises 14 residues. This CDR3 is CASSLSSGRYEQYF. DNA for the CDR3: TGTGCCAGCAGTTTATCTAGCGGGAGGTACGAGCAGTACTTC.

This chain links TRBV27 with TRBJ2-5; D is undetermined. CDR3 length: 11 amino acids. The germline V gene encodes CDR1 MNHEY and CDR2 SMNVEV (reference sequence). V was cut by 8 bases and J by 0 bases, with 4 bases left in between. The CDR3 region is CASRNQETQYF. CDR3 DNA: TGTGCCAGCCGGAACCAAGAGACCCAGTACTTC.

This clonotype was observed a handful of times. The CDR3 loop is CASSLLQGASRDGYTF. The CDR3 nucleotides read TGTGCCAGCAGCTTATTACAGGGGGCGTCCAGAGATGGCTACACCTTC. J is TRBJ1-2 and V is TRBV7-9; TRBD1 agrees at 9 bases. Germline loops: CDR1 SEHNR, CDR2 FQNEAQ (reference sequence). Trimming cost V 2 bases and J 6 bases; bases outside gene matches: 10. This CDR3 comprises 16 residues.

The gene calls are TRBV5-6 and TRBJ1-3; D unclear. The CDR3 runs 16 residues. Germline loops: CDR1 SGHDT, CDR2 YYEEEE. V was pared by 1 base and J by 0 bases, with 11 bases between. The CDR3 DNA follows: TGTGCCAGCAGCTTGCGCTACGGGTCCTCTGGAAACACCATATATTTT. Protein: CASSLRYGSSGNTIYF.

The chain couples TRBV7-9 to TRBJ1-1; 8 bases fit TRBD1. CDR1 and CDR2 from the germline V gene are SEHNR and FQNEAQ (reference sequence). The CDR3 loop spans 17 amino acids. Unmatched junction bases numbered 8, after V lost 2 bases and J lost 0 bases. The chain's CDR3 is CASSLPGQGRMNTEAFF. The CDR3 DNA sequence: TGTGCCAGCAGCTTACCCGGACAGGGACGAATGAACACTGAAGCTTTCTTT.

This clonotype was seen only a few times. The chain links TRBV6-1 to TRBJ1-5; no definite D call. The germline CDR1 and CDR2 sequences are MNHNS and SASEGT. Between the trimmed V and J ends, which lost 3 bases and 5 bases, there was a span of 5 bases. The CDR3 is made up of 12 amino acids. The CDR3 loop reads CASSEGDQPQHF. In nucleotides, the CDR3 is TGTGCCAGCAGTGAGGGCGATCAGCCCCAGCATTTT.

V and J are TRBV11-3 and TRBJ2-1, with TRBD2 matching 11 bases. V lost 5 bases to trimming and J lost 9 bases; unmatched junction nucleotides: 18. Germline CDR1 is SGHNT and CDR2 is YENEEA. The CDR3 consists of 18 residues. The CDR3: CASSLGTDISGRALEQFF. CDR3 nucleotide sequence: TGTGCCAGCAGCCTCGGGACAGATATTAGCGGGAGGGCCCTTGAGCAGTTCTTC.

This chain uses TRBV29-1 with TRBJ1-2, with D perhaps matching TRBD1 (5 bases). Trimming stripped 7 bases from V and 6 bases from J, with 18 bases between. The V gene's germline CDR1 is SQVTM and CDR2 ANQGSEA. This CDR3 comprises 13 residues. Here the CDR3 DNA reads TGCAGCGCTGACCTTGACGGGGCCCATGGCTACACCTTC. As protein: CSADLDGAHGYTF.

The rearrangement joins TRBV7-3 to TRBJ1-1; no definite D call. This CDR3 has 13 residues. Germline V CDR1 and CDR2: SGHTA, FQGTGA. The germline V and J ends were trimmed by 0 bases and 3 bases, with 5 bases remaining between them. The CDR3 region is CASSLTPDTEAFF. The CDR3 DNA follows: TGTGCCAGCAGCTTAACGCCCGACACTGAAGCTTTCTTT. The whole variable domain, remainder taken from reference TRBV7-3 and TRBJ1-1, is GAGVSQTPSNKVTEKGKYVELRCDPISGHTALYWYRQSLGQGPEFLIYFQGTGAADDSGLPNDRFFAVRPEGSVSTLKIQRTERGDSAVYLCASSLTPDTEAFFGQGTRLTVV.